The 21 T cell receptor beta chains below all came from one sample that was sequenced in a study of CD8 T cells in Susac syndrome. Reverse transcription of about 0.45 to 1 ug RNA was performed with random hexamers. MiXCR was run by TCRdb on the immunoSEQ multiplex PCR reads, yielding one entry per CDR3 protein. This table holds about 210,000 distinct CDR3 sequences, approximately 94% found once. Sequenced: CD4+ T cells from PBMCs. The source is a human donor with Susac syndrome.

This clonotype turned up a few times. The J gene is TRBJ1-5, the V gene TRBV4-2, with 7 bases identical to TRBD1. Germline V gene sequence: CDR1 LGHNA, CDR2 YNFKEQ. Trimming at V came to 1 base and at J to 0 bases, leaving 3 bases not matched to a gene. The CDR3 loop spans 16 amino acids. The CDR3 spells CASSQVTGNSNQPQHF. DNA of the CDR3: TGTGCCAGCAGCCAAGTGACAGGGAATAGCAATCAGCCCCAGCATTTT.

The CDR3, as DNA: TGTGCCAGCACCCACTCCCGGTGGGAATACACCTTC. Its translation: CASTHSRWEYTF. The rearrangement joins TRBV5-5 to TRBJ1-2; D is undetermined. Trimming left V 6 bases short and J 11 bases short, with 17 bases between. There are 12 residues in the CDR3. From germline, CDR1 is SGHKS and CDR2 YYEKEE (reference sequence).

The rearrangement links TRBV15 to TRBJ2-7; D might be TRBD1 (5 bases). This CDR3 is built from 15 residues. Germline assignment: CDR1 LNHNV and CDR2 YYDKDF (reference sequence). Trimming stripped 2 bases from V and 2 bases from J, with 13 bases between. In DNA, the CDR3 is TGTGCCACCAGCAGATACAGACAGCAGACCTACGAGCAGTACTTC. Residues: CATSRYRQQTYEQYF.

The genes are TRBV15 and TRBJ2-1; D ambiguous. The V gene's germline CDR1 is LNHNV and CDR2 YYDKDF (reference sequence). The CDR3 is 14 residues long. Trimming took off 0 bases at V and 5 bases at J, with 8 bases between the two ends. The CDR3 bases are TGTGCCACCAGCAGAGATCGAGTCGACAATGAGCAGTTCTTC. It specifies CATSRDRVDNEQFF.

CDR3 protein: CASSQEETNTEAFF. DNA of the CDR3: TGCGCCAGCAGCCAAGAGGAAACGAACACTGAAGCTTTCTTT. V usage is TRBV4-3 and J usage is TRBJ1-1; D gene ambiguous. CDR1 LGHNA and CDR2 YSLEER come from the germline V gene. Trimming took off 0 bases at V and 1 base at J, with 6 bases between the two ends. There are 14 residues in the CDR3.

The chain is built from TRBV30 and TRBJ2-1, with TRBD1 matching 7 bases. Germline V gene lookup returns CDR1 GTSNPN and CDR2 SVGIG (reference sequence). V lost 2 bases and J lost 8; bases outside the gene matches: 9. The CDR3 has 14 residues. The CDR3: CAWSSGTGAYEQFF. The DNA of the CDR3 is TGTGCCTGGAGTTCCGGAACAGGGGCCTATGAGCAGTTCTTC.

V gene TRBV4-3 combines with J gene TRBJ2-2; D is ambiguous. The CDR3 runs to 15 residues. V was trimmed by 0 bases and J by 8 bases, leaving 13 bases between them. From germline, CDR1 is LGHNA and CDR2 YSLEER. As DNA, the CDR3 is TGCGCCAGCAGCCAAGAAGAGTACTATGGGGGGGAGCTGTTTTTT. Translation gives CASSQEEYYGGELFF.

The chain carries TRBV2 and TRBJ2-1; D might be TRBD1 (6 bases). CDR3 length equals 13 residues. Trimming took off 8 bases at V and 0 bases at J, with 8 bases between the two ends. CDR1 and CDR2 (germline): SNHLY, FYNNEI. As DNA, the CDR3 is TGTGCCAGCGGGGGCCACTCCTACAATGAGCAGTTCTTC. Its protein is CASGGHSYNEQFF.

The V call is TRBV24-1, the J call TRBJ2-3; perhaps TRBD1 as D (6 bases). The CDR3 loop spans 15 amino acids. The ends were cut back, 3 bases at V and 2 bases at J, with 11 bases in the middle. CDR1 KGHDR and CDR2 SFDVKD come from the germline V gene. CDR3 DNA: TGTGCCACCAGTGATCCCCGGACAGCCACAGATACGCAGTATTTT. Amino acids: CATSDPRTATDTQYF.

This clonotype showed up just a few times. The genes are TRBV28 and TRBJ1-5, with D unresolved. The V gene lost 5 bases and the J gene lost 9 bases, with 8 bases spanning the gap. The CDR3 covers 11 residues. CDR1 is MDHEN, CDR2 SYDVKM, per germline. The CDR3: CASSPRGPQHF. In nucleotides, the CDR3 is TGTGCCAGCAGTCCTCGGGGGCCCCAGCATTTT.

The rearrangement joins TRBV20-1 to TRBJ2-1, with 7 bases that match TRBD2. The CDR3 is 12 residues long. Germline V gene data show CDR1 as DFQATT and CDR2 as SNEGSKA (reference sequence). Trimming took 6 bases from V and 10 from J; bases not matched to a gene: 9. For the CDR3, the DNA is TGCAGTGCCATCCCGGGAGGCAGGGAGCAGTTCTTC. It specifies CSAIPGGREQFF.

This clonotype was observed a single time. V gene TRBV20-1 combines with J gene TRBJ2-7, with D tentatively TRBD1 (6 bases). The CDR3 totals 13 residues. V dropped 6 bases and J dropped 5 bases, with 17 bases sitting between them. Germline CDR1 is DFQATT and CDR2 is SNEGSKA (reference sequence). Here the CDR3 DNA reads TGCAGTGCCGCAGGGGCGTCACCCGACGAGCAGTACTTC. It translates to CSAAGASPDEQYF.

This chain connects TRBV30 to TRBJ2-3; D is unclear. This CDR3 region has 11 residues. Looked up from germline, CDR1 is GTSNPN and CDR2 is SVGIG (reference sequence). The V and J ends lost 4 bases and 1 base respectively, with 3 bases between them. The CDR3 DNA is TGTGCCTGGATTGGCACAGATACGCAGTATTTT. The encoded protein is CAWIGTDTQYF.

The chain recombines TRBV6-5 with TRBJ2-1; TRBD1 might be the D (5 bases). V lost 6 bases and J lost 12, with 18 bases in between. The CDR3 extends over 13 amino acids. The V gene's germline CDR1 is MNHEY and CDR2 SVGAGI. DNA of the CDR3: TGTGCCAGCAGGGAAACAGGTACCCGGCGGCAGTTCTTC. This sequence encodes CASRETGTRRQFF.

CDR3 sequence (DNA): TGCGCCAGCAGCCCCGGCGGCCAGGGGATTAAGCCCCAGCATTTT. It yields the protein CASSPGGQGIKPQHF. J is TRBJ1-5 and V is TRBV5-1; maybe TRBD1 (6 bases). The germline V and J ends were trimmed by 4 bases and 8 bases, with 19 bases remaining between them. The V gene's germline CDR1 is SGHRS and CDR2 YFSETQ. The CDR3 loop spans 15 amino acids.

This chain connects TRBV6-2 or TRBV6-3 to TRBJ2-7; 9 bases fit TRBD1. The CDR3 spans 14 residues. V shed 6 bases, J shed 3 bases, and the junction held 6 bases outside the gene matches. Germline CDR1 is MNHEY and CDR2 is SVGEGT. CDR3 sequence reads: CASSGDRAIYEQYF. In DNA, the CDR3 is TGTGCCAGCAGCGGGGACAGGGCGATCTACGAGCAGTACTTC.

CDR3 region: CSAWTVYGYTF. CDR3 DNA: TGCAGCGCCTGGACAGTCTATGGCTACACCTTC. This rearrangement joins TRBV29-1 to TRBJ1-2; perhaps TRBD1 as D (6 bases). The CDR3 consists of 11 residues. V lost 7 bases, J lost 4 bases, and 10 bases lay in between. Germline CDR1 SQVTM, CDR2 ANQGSEA. The whole variable domain, remainder taken from reference TRBV29-1 and TRBJ1-2, is SAVISQKPSRDICQRGTSLTIQCQVDSQVTMMFWYRQQPGQSLTLIATANQGSEATYESGFVIDKFPISRPNLTFSTLTVSNMSPEDSSIYLCSAWTVYGYTFGSGTRLTVV.

The chain combines TRBV5-1 with TRBJ1-5, with TRBD1 matching over 7 bases. CDR3 length: 16 amino acids. Looked up from germline, CDR1 is SGHRS and CDR2 is YFSETQ. Unmatched junction bases numbered 13, after V lost 4 bases and J lost 6 bases. CDR3 sequence reads: CASSPTGTLGGQPQHF. Here the CDR3 DNA reads TGCGCCAGCAGCCCGACAGGGACGCTCGGAGGTCAGCCCCAGCATTTT.

The chain recombines TRBV20-1 with TRBJ2-7; 7 nucleotides line up with TRBD1. This CDR3 is built from 11 residues. CDR1 DFQATT and CDR2 SNEGSKA come from the germline V gene (reference sequence). The V gene end was trimmed by 5 bases and the J gene end by 12 bases; junction bases not matched to a gene: 10. CDR3 sequence reads: CSAPAGQALYF. CDR3 nucleotides: TGCAGTGCTCCGGCCGGACAGGCCTTGTACTTC.

The V gene is TRBV20-1, the J gene TRBJ2-1, with 8 bases lining up with TRBD1. With 0 bases clipped from V and 9 bases from J, the junction kept 19 bases outside the gene matches. Germline assignment: CDR1 DFQATT and CDR2 SNEGSKA (reference sequence). This CDR3 has 18 residues. This CDR3 reads CSARDDRGLHSWNSEQFF. For the CDR3, the DNA is TGCAGTGCTAGAGACGACAGGGGCCTACACTCCTGGAACAGTGAGCAGTTCTTC.

This chain connects TRBV5-1 to TRBJ2-3, with unresolved D. V was shortened by 2 bases and J by 6 bases, with 13 bases between the two germline ends. CDR3 size: 14 residues. Germline CDR1 SGHRS, CDR2 YFSETQ. This chain's CDR3 is CASSFGSRSDTQYF. The CDR3 nucleotides are TGCGCCAGCAGCTTCGGGTCCCGAAGCGATACGCAGTATTTT.